The present T cell receptor beta chain was sequenced within a study of T-cell reconstitution after alpha-beta-depleted transplantation in children. Study conclusions and caveats: It was surviving recipient T cells and thymic progenitors that gave some patients high TCRbeta diversity at day 60. Reportedly, roughly two months post-transplant, alpha-beta T cells arose from several hundred expanded graft clones. When one year had passed after transplant, most T-cell counts and diversity came from newly produced T cells.

Researchers prepared the TCRbeta library using unique molecular identifiers, the study reports. MiXCR was run by TCRdb on the PCR reads, yielding one entry per CDR3 protein. Of hundreds of thousands of distinct CDR3 sequences listed, approximately 8.4% were seen once; the top ten hold less than 40%. On this clonotype itself: The target antigen is unknown.

The sequences come from PBMCs, mostly from graft donor cells, collected 360 days after TCRalphabeta/CD19-depleted stem cell transplant. This sequence was found in a male patient between 2 and 9 years old who had a stem cell transplant for acute myeloid leukemia, so the T cells may come from the graft donor.

This chain's CDR3 is CASSLGAYTEAFF. DNA of the CDR3: TGTGCCAGCAGTTTGGGTGCCTACACTGAAGCTTTCTTT. The chain recombines TRBV6-5 with TRBJ1-1; D unresolved. This CDR3 is built from 13 residues. V was cut by 4 bases and J by 3 bases, with 9 bases left in between. The germline CDR1 and CDR2 sequences are MNHEY and SVGAGI.